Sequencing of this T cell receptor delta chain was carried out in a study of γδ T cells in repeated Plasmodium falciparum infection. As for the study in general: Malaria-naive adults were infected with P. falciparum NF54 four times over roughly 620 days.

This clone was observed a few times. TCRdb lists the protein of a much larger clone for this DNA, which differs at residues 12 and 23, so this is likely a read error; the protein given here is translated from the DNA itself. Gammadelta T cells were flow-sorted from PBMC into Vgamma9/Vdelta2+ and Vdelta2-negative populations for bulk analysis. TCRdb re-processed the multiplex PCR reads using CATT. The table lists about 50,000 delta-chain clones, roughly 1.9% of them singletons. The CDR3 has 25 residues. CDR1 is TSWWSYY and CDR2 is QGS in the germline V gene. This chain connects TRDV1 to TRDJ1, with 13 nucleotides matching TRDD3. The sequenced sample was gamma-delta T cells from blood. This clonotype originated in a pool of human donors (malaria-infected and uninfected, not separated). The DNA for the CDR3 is TGTGCTCTTGGGGAAGGTTCGTACTTCCTATCGATATACTGGGGGATACGCTGGTACACCGATAAATTCATCTTT. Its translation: CALGEGSYFLSIYWGIRWYTDKFIF.